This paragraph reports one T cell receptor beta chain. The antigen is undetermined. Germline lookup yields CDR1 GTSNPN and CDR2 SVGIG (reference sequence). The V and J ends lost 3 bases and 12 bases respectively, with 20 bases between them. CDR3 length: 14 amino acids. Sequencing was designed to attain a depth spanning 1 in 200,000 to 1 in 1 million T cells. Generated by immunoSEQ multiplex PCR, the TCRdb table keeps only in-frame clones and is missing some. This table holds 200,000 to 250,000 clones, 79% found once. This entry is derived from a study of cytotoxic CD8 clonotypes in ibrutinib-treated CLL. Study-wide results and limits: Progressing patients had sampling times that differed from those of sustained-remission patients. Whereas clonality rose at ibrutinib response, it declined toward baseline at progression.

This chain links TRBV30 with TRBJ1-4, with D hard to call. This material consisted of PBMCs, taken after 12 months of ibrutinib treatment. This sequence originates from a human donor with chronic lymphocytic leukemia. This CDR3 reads CAWRVTALGRELFF. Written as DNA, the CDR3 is TGTGCCTGGAGGGTGACGGCCCTTGGGAGGGAACTGTTTTTT.